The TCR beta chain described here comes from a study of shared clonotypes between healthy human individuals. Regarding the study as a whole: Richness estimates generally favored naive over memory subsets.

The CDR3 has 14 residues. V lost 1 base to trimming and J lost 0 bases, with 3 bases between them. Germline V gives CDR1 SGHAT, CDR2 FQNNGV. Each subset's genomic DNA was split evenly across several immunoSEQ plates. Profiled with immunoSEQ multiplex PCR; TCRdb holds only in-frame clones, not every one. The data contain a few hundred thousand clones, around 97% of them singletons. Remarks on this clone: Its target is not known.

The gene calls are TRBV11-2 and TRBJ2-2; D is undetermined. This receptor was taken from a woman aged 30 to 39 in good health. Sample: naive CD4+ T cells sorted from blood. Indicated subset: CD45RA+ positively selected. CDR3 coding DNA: TGTGCCAGCAGCTTAGCTACGAACACCGGGGAGCTGTTTTTT. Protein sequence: CASSLATNTGELFF.